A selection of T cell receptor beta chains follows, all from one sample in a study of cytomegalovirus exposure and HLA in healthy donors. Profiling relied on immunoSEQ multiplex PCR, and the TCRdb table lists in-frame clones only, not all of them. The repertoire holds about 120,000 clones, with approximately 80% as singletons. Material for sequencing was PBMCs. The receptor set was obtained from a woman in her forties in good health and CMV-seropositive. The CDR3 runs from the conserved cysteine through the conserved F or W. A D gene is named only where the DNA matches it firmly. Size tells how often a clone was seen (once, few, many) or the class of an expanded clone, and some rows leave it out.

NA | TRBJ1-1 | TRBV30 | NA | TGTGCCTGGAGTGTATCCGGGGACACTGAAGCTTTCTTT | CAWSVSGDTEAFF
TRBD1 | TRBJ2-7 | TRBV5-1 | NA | TGCGCCAGCGCTACAGGGGGCAGTGGTTACGAGCAGTACTTC | CASATGGSGYEQYF
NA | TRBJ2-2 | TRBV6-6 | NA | TGTGCCAGCAGTTACTCTGCGCAGGGAAACACCGGGGAGCTGTTTTTT | CASSYSAQGNTGELFF
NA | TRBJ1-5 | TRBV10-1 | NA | TGCGCCAGCAGCTCGGGGGATCAGCCCCAGCATTTT | CASSSGDQPQHF
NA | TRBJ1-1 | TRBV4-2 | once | TGTGCCAGCAGCCAAGAGCAGGGGAGCACTGAAGCTTTCTTT | CASSQEQGSTEAFF
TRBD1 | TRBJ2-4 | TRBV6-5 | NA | TGTGCCAGCAGTCCTTCCGGGACAGGACTAAACATTCAGTACTTC | CASSPSGTGLNIQYF
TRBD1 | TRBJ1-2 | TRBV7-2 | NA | TGTGCCAGCAGCACCGGACAGGGGAACTATGGCTACACCTTC | CASSTGQGNYGYTF
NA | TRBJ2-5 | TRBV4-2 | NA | TGTGCCAGCAGCCAAGATAGTCTGAGGAGTTCCGGGGTCGAGACCCAGTACTTC | CASSQDSLRSSGVETQYF
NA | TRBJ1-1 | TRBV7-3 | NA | TGTGCCAGCAGCTTAGAGGGGAACACTGAAGCTTTCTTT | CASSLEGNTEAFF
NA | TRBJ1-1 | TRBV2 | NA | TGTGCCAGCATCAAGGGGCAGAACACTGAAGCTTTCTTT | CASIKGQNTEAFF
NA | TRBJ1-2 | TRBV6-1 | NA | TGTGCCAGCAGTGATCGACTGAGAGCTAACTATGGCTACACCTTC | CASSDRLRANYGYTF
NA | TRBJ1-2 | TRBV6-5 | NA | TGTGCCAGCAGTATTACGAAGGGGAACTATGGCTACACCTTC | CASSITKGNYGYTF
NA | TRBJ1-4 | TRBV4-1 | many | TGCGCCAGCAGCCAATGGCAGAATGAAAAACTGTTTTTT | CASSQWQNEKLFF
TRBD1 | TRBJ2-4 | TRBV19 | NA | TGTGCCAGTAGTAAGGGACAGGGGGCGCGTTATGGCATTCAGTACTTC | CASSKGQGARYGIQYF
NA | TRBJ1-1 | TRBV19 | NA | TGTGCCAGTAGTATAGATCGGGGGGACACTGAAGCTTTCTTT | CASSIDRGDTEAFF
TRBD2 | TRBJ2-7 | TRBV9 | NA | TGTGCCAGCAGCGATCGCGGGGGGGGGAGCTCCTACGAGCAGTACTTC | CASSDRGGGSSYEQYF
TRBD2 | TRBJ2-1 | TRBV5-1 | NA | TGCGCCAGCAGCCCGGGACTAGCAGGGCAATTTTCGCAGTTCTTC | CASSPGLAGQFSQFF
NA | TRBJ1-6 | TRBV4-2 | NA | TGTGCCAGCAGCCAAGAGGACGGACAGTTCTATAATTCACCCCTCCACTTT | CASSQEDGQFYNSPLHF
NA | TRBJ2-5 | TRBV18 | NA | TGTGCCAGCTCACCACTGGTGCGAGAGACCCAGTACTTC | CASSPLVRETQYF
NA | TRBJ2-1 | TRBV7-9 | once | TGTGCCAGCAGCTTAGGAAGTAGCTACAATGAGCAGTTCTTC | CASSLGSSYNEQFF
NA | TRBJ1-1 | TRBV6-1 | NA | TGTGCCAGCAGTGAAGCCTTCACTGAAGCTTTCTTT | CASSEAFTEAFF
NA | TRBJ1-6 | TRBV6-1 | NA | TGTGCCAGCAGTGGTCGTAGTCTGAATTCACCCCTCCACTTT | CASSGRSLNSPLHF
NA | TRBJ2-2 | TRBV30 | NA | TGTGCCTGGGTTCGGACCGGGGAGCTGTTTTTT | CAWVRTGELFF
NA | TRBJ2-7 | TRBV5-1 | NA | TGCGCCAGCAGCTTGGGACAAAACGACGAGCAGTACTTC | CASSLGQNDEQYF
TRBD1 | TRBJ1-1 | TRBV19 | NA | TGTGCCAGTAGTATTACCAGGGACAGGACTGAAGCTTTCTTT | CASSITRDRTEAFF
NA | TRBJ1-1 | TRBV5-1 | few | TGCGCCAGCAGCTTGGGACAGATGAACACTGAAGCTTTCTTT | CASSLGQMNTEAFF
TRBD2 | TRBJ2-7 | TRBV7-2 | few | TGTGCCAGCAGCTTACAATCGGGGGGGTCCTACGAGCAGTACTTC | CASSLQSGGSYEQYF
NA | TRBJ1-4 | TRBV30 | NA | TGTGCCTGGAGTCCGACACCGATAACAACTAATGAAAAACTGTTTTTT | CAWSPTPITTNEKLFF
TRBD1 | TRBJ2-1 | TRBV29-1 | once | TGCAGCGTTGAGAAGTTACAGGGGTTAATCTACAATGAGCAGTTCTTC | CSVEKLQGLIYNEQFF
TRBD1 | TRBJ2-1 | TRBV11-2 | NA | TGTGCCAGCAGCTTAGTAACTGTACAGGGACAGCTCTTC | CASSLVTVQGQLF
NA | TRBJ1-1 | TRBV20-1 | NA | TGCAGTGCGAGGGGGGGGTCGGAAGCTTTCTTT | CSARGGSEAFF
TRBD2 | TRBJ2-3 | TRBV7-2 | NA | TGTGCCAGCAGCTTACAGACTAGCGGGGGGGGCACAGATACGCAGTATTTT | CASSLQTSGGGTDTQYF
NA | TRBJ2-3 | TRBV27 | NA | TGTGCCAGTTTTGCTCAAGGGGATTTGAGGACAGATACGCAGTATTTT | CASFAQGDLRTDTQYF
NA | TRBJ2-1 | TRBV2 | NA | TGTGCCAGCAAGGCAGGGTGGGCAAATGAGCAGTTCTTC | CASKAGWANEQFF
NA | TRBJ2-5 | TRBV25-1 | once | TGTGCCAGCAGAGGACAGTCGAGAGAGACCCAGTACTTC | CASRGQSRETQYF
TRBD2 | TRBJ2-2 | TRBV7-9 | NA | TGTGCCAGCAGCCCGCCCCTGGCGGGGGGGAACACCGGGGAGCTGTTTTTT | CASSPPLAGGNTGELFF
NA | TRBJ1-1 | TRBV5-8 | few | TGTGCCAGCAGCTTGGCCAGGTTCAGGAACACTGAAGCTTTCTTT | CASSLARFRNTEAFF
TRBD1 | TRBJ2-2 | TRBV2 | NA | TGTGCCAGCAATGGCAGGGGGAATACCGGGGAGCTGTTTTTT | CASNGRGNTGELFF
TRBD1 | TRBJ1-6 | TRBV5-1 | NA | TGCGCCAGCAGCTTGGGGACAGGGTGGGGTTCACCCCTCCACTTT | CASSLGTGWGSPLHF
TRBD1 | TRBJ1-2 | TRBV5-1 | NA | TGCGCCAGCAGCTTGGGGGACAGGGTCTATGGCTACACCTTC | CASSLGDRVYGYTF
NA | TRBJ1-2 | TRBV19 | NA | TGTGCCTCCTCATTGGCACAACCCCTCTATGGCTACACCTTC | CASSLAQPLYGYTF
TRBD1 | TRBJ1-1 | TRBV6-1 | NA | TGTGCCAGCAGTGAATTCACAGGGGGCGGCGCTGAAGCTTTCTTT | CASSEFTGGGAEAFF
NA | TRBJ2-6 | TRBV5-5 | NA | TGTGCCAGCAGCTTGACAGGGGGGGTCTCTGGGGCCAACGTCCTGACTTTC | CASSLTGGVSGANVLTF
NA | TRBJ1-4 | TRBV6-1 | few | TGTGCCAGCAGTGCCTTATCCGGGAGTAATGAAAAACTGTTTTTT | CASSALSGSNEKLFF
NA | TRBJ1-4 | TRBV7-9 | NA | TGTGCCAGCAGCTTTGTAGGGTGGGGGGTAAATGAAAAACTGTTTTTT | CASSFVGWGVNEKLFF